This T cell receptor beta chain was captured by sequencing in a study of blood T cell repertoires in COVID-19. Study context: The study drew acute and convalescent COVID-19 samples from the United States, Italy and Spain. Nucleic acid was either cDNA or gDNA, and it came from T cells, B-cell-depleted T cells, or PBMCs.

In the original processing: How many nucleated cells were present was estimated from reference gene primer amplification. Profiled with immunoSEQ multiplex PCR; TCRdb holds only in-frame clones, not every one. V and J calls and clone size come straight from that table; D and trimming were deduced from the DNA. The sample includes about 190,000 clones, around 87% seen only once; the top ten take approximately 0.62%. In germline, CDR1 is KGHSH, CDR2 LQKENI. The trim removed 5 bases at V and 3 bases at J, leaving 10 bases unmatched. CDR3 length equals 15 residues. The rearrangement links TRBV18 to TRBJ2-7; 7 positions agree with TRBD1. The sequence was obtained from a man between 50 and 59 years old with acute or convalescent COVID-19. Sequencing input: peripheral blood. The CDR3 sequence is CASSADRESGYEQYV. CDR3 DNA: TGTGCCAGCTCAGCTGACAGGGAAAGCGGCTACGAGCAGTACGTC.